This TCR beta chain was recovered during a study of cytomegalovirus exposure and HLA in healthy donors. Study-level information: Out of roughly 170 million T cells, an earlier analysis found some 110 million unique TCR beta sequences in total. Findings of the study overall: For presence/absence analyses, sequencing depth was assumed to be roughly uniform across donors.

Comments on this clone: Its antigen is currently unknown. The junction departs from germline at one end; a sequencing error may be responsible. Other DNA variants within this sample encode the same CDR3.

From germline, CDR1 is MGHDK and CDR2 SYGVNS. The CDR3 has 14 residues. PCR employed 60 Vbeta and 13 Jbeta primers. Libraries were prepared by immunoSEQ multiplex PCR; TCRdb keeps only in-frame clonotypes and omits some of them. This sample has about 70,000 clones, with around 70% found just once. The chain carries TRBV25-1 and TRBJ1-1, with 7 positions matching TRBD1. The source is a human donor in good health. The sequenced material came from PBMCs. CDR3 residues: CASSGDSLNTEAFF. The DNA of the CDR3 is TGTGCCAGCAGTGGGGACAGCCTGAACACTGAAGCATTCTTT.